This T cell receptor beta chain came from a study of blood T cell repertoires in COVID-19. Participant-given clinical history determined each cohort assignment. Original processing methods: Amplification of reference gene primers was used by the study to estimate nucleated cell counts. Repertoires were generated with immunoSEQ multiplex PCR, while TCRdb's copy carries only in-frame clones and drops some. Clonal size and the V and J genes are those of that table, whereas D and trimming came from the DNA. This sample has approximately 200,000 clones, with roughly four fifths found just once. Germline V gene data show CDR1 as SNHLY and CDR2 as FYNNEI. The CDR3 loop spans 15 amino acids. Trimming removed 7 bases at V and 5 bases at J, with 21 bases between.

Sequencing was done on a sample of PBMCs or T cells enriched from blood (not recorded which). This sequence joins TRBV2 and TRBJ2-7; D is possibly TRBD2 (6 bases). This clonotype originated in a man aged 40-49 years who had recovered from COVID-19. CDR3 loop: CASIITRDWSNEQYF. The CDR3 DNA sequence: TGTGCCAGCATTATAACCCGGGACTGGTCTAACGAGCAGTACTTC.